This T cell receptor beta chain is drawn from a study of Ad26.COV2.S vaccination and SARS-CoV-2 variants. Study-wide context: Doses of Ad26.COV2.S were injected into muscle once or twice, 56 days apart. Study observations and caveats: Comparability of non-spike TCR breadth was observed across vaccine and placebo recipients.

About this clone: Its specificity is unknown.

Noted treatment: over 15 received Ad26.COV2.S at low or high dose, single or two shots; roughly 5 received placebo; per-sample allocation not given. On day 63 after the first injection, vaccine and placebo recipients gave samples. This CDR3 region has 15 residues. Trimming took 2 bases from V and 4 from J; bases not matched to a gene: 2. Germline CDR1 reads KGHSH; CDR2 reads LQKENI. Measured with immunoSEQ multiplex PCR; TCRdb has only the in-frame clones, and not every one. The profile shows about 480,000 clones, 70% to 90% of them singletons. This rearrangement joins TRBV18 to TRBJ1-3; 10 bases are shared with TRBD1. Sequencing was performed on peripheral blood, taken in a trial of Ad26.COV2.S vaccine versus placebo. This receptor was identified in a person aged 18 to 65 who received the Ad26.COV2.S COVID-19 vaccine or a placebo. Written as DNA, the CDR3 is TGTGCCAGCTCACCAAAGACAGGGGGCGGAAACACCATATATTTT. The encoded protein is CASSPKTGGGNTIYF.